Each of the 8 T cell receptor beta chains below was sequenced from the same sample in a study of T cell repertoires in cytomegalovirus infection. Their antigens are not known. A single record per CDR3 protein comes from TCRdb applying MiXCR to the reads. There are fewer than 350,000 distinct CDR3 sequences in the sample; 25% to 30% occur only once, and roughly 20% lies in the top ten. The specimen was cultured PBMCs, collected from culture after CMV antigen stimulation. The receptors were gathered from a human donor in good health (CMV status not recorded). Some clones in this sample may be carry-over from other donors' samples.

Ten or more counts support this clonotype. The gene calls are TRBV7-2 and TRBJ1-1; D is ambiguous. V lost 0 bases to trimming and J lost 1 base, with 6 bases between them. In germline, CDR1 is SGHTA, CDR2 FQGNSA. The CDR3 consists of 14 residues. CDR3 in amino acids: CASSLAGENTEAFF. CDR3 coding DNA: TGTGCCAGCAGCTTAGCGGGTGAGAACACTGAAGCTTTCTTT.

The chain combines TRBV7-2 with TRBJ2-5; D call uncertain. Germline V gene lookup returns CDR1 SGHTA and CDR2 FQGNSA. V lost 4 bases and J lost 4, with 7 bases in between. This CDR3 spans 12 amino acids. CDR3 nucleotides: TGTGCCAGCAGCTCCGTTGGAGAGACCCAGTACTTC. It codes for CASSSVGETQYF.

This chain joins TRBV11-2 and TRBJ2-1, with a weak D call TRBD2 (5 bases). V gave up 1 base and J gave up 4 bases, with 8 bases separating them. The CDR3 spans 14 residues. Germline V gene sequence: CDR1 SGHAT, CDR2 FQNNGV. Here the CDR3 reads CASSLGTGYNEQFF. The CDR3 DNA is TGTGCCAGCAGCTTAGGGACGGGATACAATGAGCAGTTCTTC.

This clonotype was seen only a few times. V is TRBV20-1 and J is TRBJ2-5; the D call may be TRBD1 or TRBD2 (5 bases each). Germline-derived CDR1 and CDR2 are DFQATT and SNEGSKA (reference sequence). V was cut by 6 bases and J by 5 bases, with 16 bases left in between. The CDR3 is 13 residues long. The CDR3 region has the DNA TGCAGTGCAAGACGGGGCAGCAGGGAGACCCAGTACTTC. Translated: CSARRGSRETQYF.

This clonotype was seen a single time. This rearrangement joins TRBV2 to TRBJ2-2, with TRBD1 matching 10 bases. The CDR3 runs to 16 residues. Per germline, CDR1 SNHLY and CDR2 FYNNEI. The V gene end was trimmed by 6 bases and the J gene end by 4 bases; junction bases not matched to a gene: 8. The CDR3 here is CASRSPTGGLTGELFF. CDR3 DNA sequence: TGTGCCAGCAGATCACCGACAGGGGGCCTCACCGGGGAGCTGTTTTTT.

The rearrangement joins TRBV7-9 to TRBJ2-4; TRBD2 is a possible D gene (5 bases). Germline V gives CDR1 SEHNR, CDR2 FQNEAQ (reference sequence). The ends were cut back, 5 bases at V and 0 bases at J, with 11 bases in the middle. This CDR3 is 15 amino acids long. This CDR3 is CASSRADLAKNIQYF. CDR3 in DNA: TGTGCCAGCAGCCGAGCGGATCTAGCCAAAAACATTCAGTACTTC.

The V call is TRBV24-1, the J call TRBJ1-1, with a possible D match to TRBD1 (5 bases). This CDR3 has 12 residues. V lost 0 bases and J 9 bases, leaving 7 bases between the germline ends. CDR1 KGHDR and CDR2 SFDVKD come from the germline V gene. The CDR3 DNA reads TGTGCCACCAGTGATTTGTCGGGGCAAGCTTTCTTT. Its translation is CATSDLSGQAFF.

This clonotype was counted at least ten times. The chain links TRBV6-1 to TRBJ2-2, with 9 nucleotides matching TRBD2. Germline loops: CDR1 MNHNS, CDR2 SASEGT. With 8 bases clipped from V and 6 bases from J, the junction kept 10 bases outside the gene matches. The CDR3 extends over 15 amino acids. The CDR3 DNA sequence: TGTGCCAGCGGCAAGGGACTAGCAGTGGCCGGGGAGCTGTTTTTT. Its protein is CASGKGLAVAGELFF.